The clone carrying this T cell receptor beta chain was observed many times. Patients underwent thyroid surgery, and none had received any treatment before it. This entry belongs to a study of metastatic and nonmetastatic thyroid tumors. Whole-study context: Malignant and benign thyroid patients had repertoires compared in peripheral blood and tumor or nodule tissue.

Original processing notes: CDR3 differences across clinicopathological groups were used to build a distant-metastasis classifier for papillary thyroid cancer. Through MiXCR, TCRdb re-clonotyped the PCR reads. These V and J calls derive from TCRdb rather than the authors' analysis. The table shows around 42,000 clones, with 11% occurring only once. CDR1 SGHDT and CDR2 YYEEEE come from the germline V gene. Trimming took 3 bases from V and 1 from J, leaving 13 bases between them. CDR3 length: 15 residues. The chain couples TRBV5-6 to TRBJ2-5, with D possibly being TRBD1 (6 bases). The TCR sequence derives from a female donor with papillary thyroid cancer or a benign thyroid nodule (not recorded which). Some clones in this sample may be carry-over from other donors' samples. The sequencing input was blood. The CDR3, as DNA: TGTGCCAGCAGCTGGCAGGGGACCTTCCAAGAGACCCAGTACTTC. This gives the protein CASSWQGTFQETQYF.